A selection of T cell receptor beta chains follows, all from one sample in a study of CD8 T cell repertoires and HIV-1 epitope variants. Assay: immunoSEQ multiplex PCR; the TCRdb copy retains only in-frame clones and omits some. The table records several thousand clones, over 60% of them present only once. Antigen specificity for these receptors is unknown. Sequencing was carried out using cultured CD8+ T cells derived from PBMCs. All receptors come from a male donor with HIV. CDR3s include the opening cysteine and the closing phenylalanine or tryptophan. Each record gives: V gene, clone size, J gene, D gene, CDR3 DNA, CDR3 protein. The D gene is left open where the match is weak. A clone size is listed for some rows: how often the clone was seen (once, few, many), or a class if it is expanded.

V gene: TRBV5-1
clone size: -
J gene: TRBJ2-3
D gene: -
CDR3 DNA: TGCGCCAGCAGCTTGGTAGGGGAGGCAGATACGCAGTATTTT
CDR3 protein: CASSLVGEADTQYF

V gene: TRBV6-5
clone size: -
J gene: TRBJ2-3
D gene: -
CDR3 DNA: TGTGCCAGCAGTTACTCTACGGACCCTCGCACAGATACGCAGTATTTT
CDR3 protein: CASSYSTDPRTDTQYF

V gene: TRBV28
clone size: -
J gene: TRBJ1-5
D gene: -
CDR3 DNA: TGTGCCAGCAGTCCAAGGGGGAGCAATCAGCCCCAGCATTTT
CDR3 protein: CASSPRGSNQPQHF

V gene: TRBV7-6
clone size: -
J gene: TRBJ2-7
D gene: -
CDR3 DNA: TGTGCCAGCAGCTTAGGAATACTGGGCGAGCAGTACTTC
CDR3 protein: CASSLGILGEQYF

V gene: TRBV19
clone size: -
J gene: TRBJ2-3
D gene: TRBD2
CDR3 DNA: TGTGCCAGTAGTCAAGGGGCTAGCGGGACAGATACGCAGTATTTT
CDR3 protein: CASSQGASGTDTQYF

V gene: TRBV11-2
clone size: -
J gene: TRBJ1-2
D gene: TRBD1
CDR3 DNA: TGTGCCAGCAGCTACGGGGGGATAAGGGGGCCGACCTATGGCTACACCTTC
CDR3 protein: CASSYGGIRGPTYGYTF

V gene: TRBV15
clone size: -
J gene: TRBJ2-7
D gene: -
CDR3 DNA: TGTGCCACCAGTCGTGAACAGGGTGCCCCCTACGAGCAGTACTTC
CDR3 protein: CATSREQGAPYEQYF

V gene: TRBV2
clone size: -
J gene: TRBJ2-7
D gene: TRBD1
CDR3 DNA: TGTGCCAGCAGAGGACAGGAAGAACCCTACGAGCAGTACTTC
CDR3 protein: CASRGQEEPYEQYF

V gene: TRBV6-1
clone size: -
J gene: TRBJ2-5
D gene: TRBD1
CDR3 DNA: TGTGCCAGCACAATTGGACAGGGGACCCAAGAGACCCAGTACTTC
CDR3 protein: CASTIGQGTQETQYF

V gene: TRBV9
clone size: -
J gene: TRBJ2-1
D gene: TRBD2
CDR3 DNA: TGTGCCAGCAGCTCCCGACTAGCGGGAGGGGACAATGAGCAGTTCTTC
CDR3 protein: CASSSRLAGGDNEQFF

V gene: TRBV5-4
clone size: few
J gene: TRBJ2-7
D gene: -
CDR3 DNA: TGTGCCAGCAGCTTGGAATGGAGCTCCTACGAGCAGTACTTC
CDR3 protein: CASSLEWSSYEQYF

V gene: TRBV11-3
clone size: -
J gene: TRBJ2-7
D gene: -
CDR3 DNA: TGTGCCAGCAGCTTACGAGCGGGCGAGCAGTACTTC
CDR3 protein: CASSLRAGEQYF

V gene: TRBV28
clone size: -
J gene: TRBJ1-3
D gene: -
CDR3 DNA: TGTGCCAGCAGCGGGAAGACCTCTGGAAACACCATATATTTT
CDR3 protein: CASSGKTSGNTIYF

V gene: TRBV6-6
clone size: -
J gene: TRBJ2-1
D gene: -
CDR3 DNA: TGTGCCAGCTTCCAAGGGAAGAATGAGCAGTTCTTC
CDR3 protein: CASFQGKNEQFF

V gene: TRBV27
clone size: -
J gene: TRBJ2-7
D gene: TRBD1
CDR3 DNA: TGTGCCAGCAGGGGACAGGGGCGAGGGGAGCAGTACTTC
CDR3 protein: CASRGQGRGEQYF

V gene: TRBV5-4
clone size: -
J gene: TRBJ1-1
D gene: -
CDR3 DNA: TGTGCCAGCAGTCTCGACAGGAACACTGAAGCTTTCTTT
CDR3 protein: CASSLDRNTEAFF

V gene: TRBV19
clone size: few
J gene: TRBJ1-1
D gene: -
CDR3 DNA: TGTGCCAGTCTCGCCTCATCAGGGGACACTGAAGCTTTCTTT
CDR3 protein: CASLASSGDTEAFF

V gene: TRBV27
clone size: -
J gene: TRBJ2-3
D gene: TRBD2
CDR3 DNA: TGTGCCAGCAGTTTATCCCCTAGCGGGGGCACAGATACGCAGTATTTT
CDR3 protein: CASSLSPSGGTDTQYF

V gene: TRBV19
clone size: few
J gene: TRBJ1-5
D gene: -
CDR3 DNA: TGTGCCAGTAGTATAGTGCAGGGCAATCAGCCCCAGCATTTT
CDR3 protein: CASSIVQGNQPQHF

V gene: TRBV30
clone size: -
J gene: TRBJ1-5
D gene: -
CDR3 DNA: TGTGCCTGGAGCGGGAGTGGGGATCAGCCCCAGCATTTT
CDR3 protein: CAWSGSGDQPQHF

V gene: TRBV28
clone size: -
J gene: TRBJ2-7
D gene: TRBD1
CDR3 DNA: TGTGCCCACTCGTCGGGACAGGTGACTTCCTTCTGGGACGAGCAGTACTTC
CDR3 protein: CAHSSGQVTSFWDEQYF

V gene: TRBV5-1
clone size: -
J gene: TRBJ2-7
D gene: -
CDR3 DNA: TGCGCCAGCAGCTGGGACTCCTCCTACGAGCAGTACTTC
CDR3 protein: CASSWDSSYEQYF

V gene: TRBV1
clone size: -
J gene: TRBJ1-1
D gene: -
CDR3 DNA: TGCACCAGCAGCCAAGATAGGCCAGGGGTTGCGGACACTGAAGCTTTCTTT
CDR3 protein: CTSSQDRPGVADTEAFF

V gene: TRBV2
clone size: few
J gene: TRBJ1-2
D gene: -
CDR3 DNA: TGTGCCAGCAGTCCAGGGCCGACTAACTATGGCTACACCTTC
CDR3 protein: CASSPGPTNYGYTF

V gene: TRBV5-4
clone size: -
J gene: TRBJ1-1
D gene: -
CDR3 DNA: TGTGCCAGCAGCTTCGCCGGGGGGAACACTGAAGCTTTCTTT
CDR3 protein: CASSFAGGNTEAFF

V gene: TRBV19
clone size: -
J gene: TRBJ2-1
D gene: -
CDR3 DNA: TGTGCCAGTAGTCCCTCAGGGGTCCATGAGCAGTTCTTC
CDR3 protein: CASSPSGVHEQFF

V gene: TRBV7-8
clone size: -
J gene: TRBJ1-5
D gene: -
CDR3 DNA: TGTGCCAGCAGCTTAGTGGGGACGGCGGAGCCCCAGCATTTT
CDR3 protein: CASSLVGTAEPQHF

V gene: TRBV28
clone size: -
J gene: TRBJ2-1
D gene: -
CDR3 DNA: TGTGCCAGCAGTTTTCCCCGAGAGACTTCCAATGAGCAGTTCTTC
CDR3 protein: CASSFPRETSNEQFF

V gene: TRBV10-3
clone size: -
J gene: TRBJ1-1
D gene: TRBD1
CDR3 DNA: TGTGCCATCAGAGAGATGGGACAGGGGGGAACTGAAGCTTTCTTT
CDR3 protein: CAIREMGQGGTEAFF

V gene: TRBV11-3
clone size: -
J gene: TRBJ2-2
D gene: -
CDR3 DNA: TGTGCCAGCAGCTTCGAGACACTAACCGGGGAGCTGTTTTTT
CDR3 protein: CASSFETLTGELFF

V gene: TRBV5-1
clone size: -
J gene: TRBJ2-7
D gene: -
CDR3 DNA: TGCGCCAGCGAAGGGGATTCCTACGAGCAGTACTTC
CDR3 protein: CASEGDSYEQYF

V gene: TRBV5-6
clone size: -
J gene: TRBJ2-7
D gene: TRBD2
CDR3 DNA: TGTGCCAGCAGGGACGCGGGGACTAGCGAGGCGGGGCAGTACTTC
CDR3 protein: CASRDAGTSEAGQYF

V gene: TRBV29-1
clone size: -
J gene: TRBJ2-7
D gene: -
CDR3 DNA: TGCAGCGTTGAAGAGGAAACACGATATTCCTACGAGCAGTACTTC
CDR3 protein: CSVEEETRYSYEQYF

V gene: TRBV2
clone size: few
J gene: TRBJ1-4
D gene: -
CDR3 DNA: TGTGCCAGCACCCCTCGTAGGGTTAATGAAAAACTGTTTTTT
CDR3 protein: CASTPRRVNEKLFF

V gene: TRBV10-3
clone size: -
J gene: TRBJ2-3
D gene: TRBD2
CDR3 DNA: TGTGCCGCGCGGGGGGACATCACTAGCGGGAGTACAGATACGCAGTATTTT
CDR3 protein: CAARGDITSGSTDTQYF

V gene: TRBV5-6
clone size: -
J gene: TRBJ2-1
D gene: TRBD1
CDR3 DNA: TGTGCCAGCAGCGTTCTTACGACAGGGTGGGATGAGCAGTTCTTC
CDR3 protein: CASSVLTTGWDEQFF

V gene: TRBV27
clone size: once
J gene: TRBJ2-1
D gene: TRBD2
CDR3 DNA: TGTGCCAGCAGTTTAGCCAGCGGGGGGGCCGTTGAGCAGTTCTTC
CDR3 protein: CASSLASGGAVEQFF

V gene: TRBV27
clone size: -
J gene: TRBJ2-3
D gene: -
CDR3 DNA: TGTGCCAGCACCCCTCTTGGCCCGAGCACAGATACGCAGTATTTT
CDR3 protein: CASTPLGPSTDTQYF

V gene: TRBV7-2
clone size: -
J gene: TRBJ2-1
D gene: -
CDR3 DNA: TGTGCCAGCAGCTTAGCGCTCGGGACGTACTACAATGAGCAGTTCTTC
CDR3 protein: CASSLALGTYYNEQFF

V gene: TRBV4-3
clone size: -
J gene: TRBJ2-7
D gene: -
CDR3 DNA: TGCGCCAGCAGCCAATTTGCAGAGTACGAGCAGTACTTC
CDR3 protein: CASSQFAEYEQYF

V gene: TRBV5-1
clone size: -
J gene: TRBJ2-5
D gene: -
CDR3 DNA: TGCGCCAGCAGCTTGGGTCCTACGGAGACCCAGTACTTC
CDR3 protein: CASSLGPTETQYF

V gene: TRBV6-5
clone size: once
J gene: TRBJ2-7
D gene: -
CDR3 DNA: TGTGCCAGCAGTTATCCACCGGAGGAGCAGTACTTC
CDR3 protein: CASSYPPEEQYF

V gene: TRBV5-6
clone size: once
J gene: TRBJ2-7
D gene: -
CDR3 DNA: TGTGCCAGCAGCAAACTTCCGGGGAGCTACGAGCAGTACTTC
CDR3 protein: CASSKLPGSYEQYF

V gene: TRBV7-9
clone size: -
J gene: TRBJ2-5
D gene: TRBD2
CDR3 DNA: TGTGCCAGCAGCTTCCCCAGCGGGGGGTTCCAAGAGACCCAGTACTTC
CDR3 protein: CASSFPSGGFQETQYF

V gene: TRBV9
clone size: few
J gene: TRBJ2-1
D gene: TRBD1
CDR3 DNA: TGTGCCAGCAGCGTCTCCCCAGGGGGCCCTCGGCCACCTGAGCAGTTCTTC
CDR3 protein: CASSVSPGGPRPPEQFF

V gene: TRBV28
clone size: -
J gene: TRBJ1-5
D gene: TRBD1
CDR3 DNA: TGTGCCAGCAGTCTCGGGACAGGGAATCAGCCCCAGCATTTT
CDR3 protein: CASSLGTGNQPQHF

V gene: TRBV29-1
clone size: -
J gene: TRBJ1-2
D gene: -
CDR3 DNA: TGCAGCGCCCAGGACGGGAGGACCTATGGCTACACCTTC
CDR3 protein: CSAQDGRTYGYTF

V gene: TRBV10-2
clone size: -
J gene: TRBJ1-5
D gene: -
CDR3 DNA: TGCGCCAGCAGCCAGGGCTCTCAGCCCCAGCATTTT
CDR3 protein: CASSQGSQPQHF

V gene: TRBV19
clone size: -
J gene: TRBJ1-4
D gene: TRBD1
CDR3 DNA: TGTGCCAGTAGTATAGCTCGATACGGGGACAGCCTTAATGAAAAACTGTTTTTT
CDR3 protein: CASSIARYGDSLNEKLFF

V gene: TRBV4-1
clone size: -
J gene: TRBJ2-3
D gene: -
CDR3 DNA: TGCGCCAGCAGCCAAGCAGGAGGGAGCACAGATACGCAGTATTTT
CDR3 protein: CASSQAGGSTDTQYF

V gene: TRBV4-1
clone size: -
J gene: TRBJ2-2
D gene: TRBD2
CDR3 DNA: TGCGCCAGCAGCCAATCTAGCGGAGCGAACACCGGGGAGCTGTTTTTT
CDR3 protein: CASSQSSGANTGELFF